These T cell receptor beta chains were read from a single sample in a study of cytomegalovirus exposure and HLA in healthy donors. Clones were read by immunoSEQ multiplex PCR, and TCRdb kept only the in-frame ones, dropping some. The sample contains about 90,000 clones, roughly four fifths of which appear only once. The sample was PBMCs. These receptors were collected from a man aged 30 to 39 in good health and CMV-seronegative. Both conserved end residues are part of each CDR3. Each record gives: V gene, J gene, clone size, D gene, CDR3 DNA, CDR3 protein. A D gene is named only where the DNA matches it firmly. Only part of the rows carry a size: once, few, many, or a class if the clone is expanded.

V gene: TRBV27
J gene: TRBJ2-3
clone size: NA
D gene: NA
CDR3 DNA: TGTGCCAGCAGTCTGACGGGACACTCGTGGAGCACAGATACGCAGTATTTT
CDR3 protein: CASSLTGHSWSTDTQYF

V gene: TRBV2
J gene: TRBJ2-1
clone size: NA
D gene: NA
CDR3 DNA: TGTGCCAGCAGGGACACGGAGCAGTTCTTC
CDR3 protein: CASRDTEQFF

V gene: TRBV6-1
J gene: TRBJ1-1
clone size: few
D gene: NA
CDR3 DNA: TGTGCCAGCAGTGAACAAGGGGGAAGCATGAACACTGAAGCTTTCTTT
CDR3 protein: CASSEQGGSMNTEAFF

V gene: TRBV7-2
J gene: TRBJ2-5
clone size: NA
D gene: NA
CDR3 DNA: TGTGCCAGCAGCTCACTAATACAAGAGACCCAGTACTTC
CDR3 protein: CASSSLIQETQYF

V gene: TRBV11-2
J gene: TRBJ2-1
clone size: NA
D gene: TRBD2
CDR3 DNA: TGTGCCAGCAGCCCTAGCGGGACCCCCTCCTTCACGTACAATGAGCAGTTCTTC
CDR3 protein: CASSPSGTPSFTYNEQFF

V gene: TRBV14
J gene: TRBJ2-4
clone size: NA
D gene: NA
CDR3 DNA: TGTGCCAGCAGCCAAGGGCGCCGGGGAAACATTCAGTACTTC
CDR3 protein: CASSQGRRGNIQYF

V gene: TRBV18
J gene: TRBJ1-2
clone size: NA
D gene: NA
CDR3 DNA: TGTGCCAGCTCACCAGGGCACGGTTCTAACTATGGCTACACCTTC
CDR3 protein: CASSPGHGSNYGYTF

V gene: TRBV14
J gene: TRBJ1-2
clone size: NA
D gene: NA
CDR3 DNA: TGTGCCAGCAGCCCCGGGGTTGGATTCTATGGCTACACCTTC
CDR3 protein: CASSPGVGFYGYTF

V gene: TRBV19
J gene: TRBJ1-2
clone size: NA
D gene: TRBD1
CDR3 DNA: TGTGCCAGTAGTACCCAACGGACAGGGGGCGTCTATGGCTACACCTTC
CDR3 protein: CASSTQRTGGVYGYTF

V gene: TRBV2
J gene: TRBJ2-3
clone size: few
D gene: TRBD2
CDR3 DNA: TGTGCCAGCAGTGAAGGGGCCCTAGCGGGAGGGGCGGATACGCAGTATTTT
CDR3 protein: CASSEGALAGGADTQYF

V gene: TRBV6-6
J gene: TRBJ1-2
clone size: once
D gene: TRBD1
CDR3 DNA: TGTGCCAGCACCGATTTGACAGGGGAAGACTATGGCTACACCTTC
CDR3 protein: CASTDLTGEDYGYTF

V gene: TRBV7-9
J gene: TRBJ2-1
clone size: NA
D gene: TRBD1
CDR3 DNA: TGTGCCAGCAGTTCGGGACAGACCCACTACAATGAGCAGTTCTTC
CDR3 protein: CASSSGQTHYNEQFF

V gene: TRBV2
J gene: TRBJ2-2
clone size: NA
D gene: NA
CDR3 DNA: TGTGCCAGCTCATCCGGGAGAAACACCGGGGAGCTGTTTTTT
CDR3 protein: CASSSGRNTGELFF

V gene: TRBV5-1
J gene: TRBJ2-2
clone size: medium-sized
D gene: TRBD1
CDR3 DNA: TGCGCCAGCAGCTTGGAGTTGGCGGGACAGGGCTCCGGGGAGCTGTTTTTT
CDR3 protein: CASSLELAGQGSGELFF

V gene: TRBV6-5
J gene: TRBJ2-1
clone size: NA
D gene: NA
CDR3 DNA: TGTGCCAGCAGTTACGGTAGAGCCTACAATGAGCAGTTCTTC
CDR3 protein: CASSYGRAYNEQFF

V gene: TRBV29-1
J gene: TRBJ2-1
clone size: NA
D gene: TRBD1
CDR3 DNA: TGCAGCGTTGCCACAGGGGAAGTCGCCTACAATGAGCAGTTCTTC
CDR3 protein: CSVATGEVAYNEQFF

V gene: TRBV11-2
J gene: TRBJ1-1
clone size: NA
D gene: TRBD1
CDR3 DNA: TGTGCCAGCAGCTTAGGACAGGGGTGGTCTGAAGCTTTCTTT
CDR3 protein: CASSLGQGWSEAFF

V gene: TRBV4-2
J gene: TRBJ2-7
clone size: NA
D gene: TRBD1
CDR3 DNA: TGTGCCAGCAGCCAAGGACAGGGTTACTACGAGCAGTACTTC
CDR3 protein: CASSQGQGYYEQYF

V gene: TRBV4-1
J gene: TRBJ2-1
clone size: NA
D gene: TRBD2
CDR3 DNA: TGCGCCAGCAGCCGACTAGCGGGGGAATACAATGAGCAGTTCTTC
CDR3 protein: CASSRLAGEYNEQFF

V gene: TRBV18
J gene: TRBJ2-1
clone size: NA
D gene: TRBD1
CDR3 DNA: TGTGCCAGCTCCCTCGGACAGGGCGTGGGGAATGAGCAGTTCTTC
CDR3 protein: CASSLGQGVGNEQFF

V gene: TRBV11-2
J gene: TRBJ2-2
clone size: NA
D gene: NA
CDR3 DNA: TGTGCCAGCAGCCCCAGGGGCCCGAACACCGGGGAGCTGTTTTTT
CDR3 protein: CASSPRGPNTGELFF

V gene: TRBV7-6
J gene: TRBJ2-3
clone size: NA
D gene: NA
CDR3 DNA: TGTGCCAGCACCCCGTCGGGAAACGCAGATACGCAGTATTTT
CDR3 protein: CASTPSGNADTQYF

V gene: TRBV20-1
J gene: TRBJ1-2
clone size: NA
D gene: NA
CDR3 DNA: TGCAGTGCTAGATCTGAGAGCTACACCTTC
CDR3 protein: CSARSESYTF

V gene: TRBV27
J gene: TRBJ1-5
clone size: NA
D gene: NA
CDR3 DNA: TGTGCCAGCAGTTCCACACACCCCAGGGTTCCCCAGCATTTT
CDR3 protein: CASSSTHPRVPQHF

V gene: TRBV25-1
J gene: TRBJ2-1
clone size: NA
D gene: TRBD2
CDR3 DNA: TGTGCCAGCAGTGATACACTAGCGGCCTCCTACAATGAGCAGTTCTTC
CDR3 protein: CASSDTLAASYNEQFF

V gene: TRBV10-3
J gene: TRBJ2-5
clone size: few
D gene: NA
CDR3 DNA: TGTGCCATCAGTGAGCCGGGGAGGACTATTCAAGAGACCCAGTACTTC
CDR3 protein: CAISEPGRTIQETQYF

V gene: TRBV6-4
J gene: TRBJ1-2
clone size: NA
D gene: TRBD1
CDR3 DNA: TGTGCCAGCAGCCCGGACAGGGGCGGCTATGGCTACACCTTC
CDR3 protein: CASSPDRGGYGYTF

V gene: TRBV23-1
J gene: TRBJ2-2
clone size: NA
D gene: NA
CDR3 DNA: TGCGCCAGCAGTCGCCCATCAGGGTCCGGGGAGCTGTTTTTT
CDR3 protein: CASSRPSGSGELFF

V gene: TRBV13
J gene: TRBJ2-7
clone size: NA
D gene: TRBD2
CDR3 DNA: TGTGCCAGCAGCCCAGGGTGGGGGGGGGACGCCTACGAGCAGTACTTC
CDR3 protein: CASSPGWGGDAYEQYF

V gene: TRBV19
J gene: TRBJ2-1
clone size: once
D gene: TRBD2
CDR3 DNA: TGTGCCAGTACCGCGGGACTAGCCTACAATGAGCAGTTCTTC
CDR3 protein: CASTAGLAYNEQFF

V gene: TRBV2
J gene: TRBJ2-1
clone size: NA
D gene: NA
CDR3 DNA: TGTGCCAGCAGGGCGCGGCTAGGGGTAATGCGGTTCTTC
CDR3 protein: CASRARLGVMRFF

V gene: TRBV7-9
J gene: TRBJ1-1
clone size: NA
D gene: TRBD1
CDR3 DNA: TGTGCCAGCAGCTGGACAGGGGGCACTGAAGCTTTCTTT
CDR3 protein: CASSWTGGTEAFF

V gene: TRBV6-5
J gene: TRBJ1-2
clone size: NA
D gene: TRBD1
CDR3 DNA: TGTGCCAGCAGGGGTTTCAGGGGGAATGGCTACACCTTC
CDR3 protein: CASRGFRGNGYTF

V gene: TRBV19
J gene: TRBJ1-5
clone size: NA
D gene: NA
CDR3 DNA: TGTGCCAGTAGTAAGGGACATGGTCAGCCCCAGCATTTT
CDR3 protein: CASSKGHGQPQHF

V gene: TRBV25-1
J gene: TRBJ1-2
clone size: NA
D gene: TRBD1
CDR3 DNA: TGTGCCAGCAGTGATCGGACAGGCGACAGTACTATCCCGGGGGGCTACACCTTC
CDR3 protein: CASSDRTGDSTIPGGYTF

V gene: TRBV19
J gene: TRBJ1-3
clone size: NA
D gene: TRBD1
CDR3 DNA: TGTGCCAGTAGTACACCGGGACAGGGGTTTGGAAACACCATATATTTT
CDR3 protein: CASSTPGQGFGNTIYF

V gene: TRBV4-2
J gene: TRBJ2-5
clone size: NA
D gene: TRBD2
CDR3 DNA: TGTGCCAGCAGCCAAGGGGGGGGTAGCGGGGGCCAAGAGACCCAGTACTTC
CDR3 protein: CASSQGGGSGGQETQYF

V gene: TRBV5-6
J gene: TRBJ2-5
clone size: NA
D gene: TRBD1
CDR3 DNA: TGTGCCAGCAGCATCTCACAGGGGCGAGGAAAGACCCAGTACTTC
CDR3 protein: CASSISQGRGKTQYF

V gene: TRBV14
J gene: TRBJ1-2
clone size: NA
D gene: TRBD1
CDR3 DNA: TGTGCCAGCAGTCCAGACAGGGCGGGTGGCTACACCTTC
CDR3 protein: CASSPDRAGGYTF

V gene: TRBV5-3
J gene: TRBJ2-4
clone size: once
D gene: NA
CDR3 DNA: TGTGCCAGAAGCCGTTGGGACATAGCCAAAAACATTCAGTACTTC
CDR3 protein: CARSRWDIAKNIQYF

V gene: TRBV19
J gene: TRBJ1-1
clone size: NA
D gene: NA
CDR3 DNA: TGTGCCACCAGAGCGGGAGGGACTGAAGCTTTCTTT
CDR3 protein: CATRAGGTEAFF

V gene: TRBV5-4
J gene: TRBJ1-1
clone size: NA
D gene: NA
CDR3 DNA: TGTGCCAGCAGCTTCCTATTCAACAGGAAGTCGAACACTGAAGCTTTCTTT
CDR3 protein: CASSFLFNRKSNTEAFF

V gene: TRBV11-2
J gene: TRBJ1-1
clone size: NA
D gene: NA
CDR3 DNA: TGTGCCAGCACCCCGGCGACAGGCCAGAACACTGAAGCTTTCTTT
CDR3 protein: CASTPATGQNTEAFF

V gene: TRBV27
J gene: TRBJ2-1
clone size: NA
D gene: NA
CDR3 DNA: TGTGCCAGCAGTTCAGGTCAACAGGGTTTTCATGAGCAGTTCTTC
CDR3 protein: CASSSGQQGFHEQFF

V gene: TRBV27
J gene: TRBJ1-5
clone size: NA
D gene: NA
CDR3 DNA: TGTGCCAGCAGTCCCCACCGAATTACACCTTATAGCAATCAGCCCCAGCATTTT
CDR3 protein: CASSPHRITPYSNQPQHF

V gene: TRBV11-2
J gene: TRBJ2-1
clone size: NA
D gene: TRBD2
CDR3 DNA: TGTGCCAGCAGCTTATCCGGGACTAGCGGGAATGGGGAGCAGTTCTTC
CDR3 protein: CASSLSGTSGNGEQFF

V gene: TRBV6-1
J gene: TRBJ2-3
clone size: NA
D gene: TRBD2
CDR3 DNA: TGTGCCAGCAGTGAACTAGCGGGCCCCTTCACAGATACGCAGTATTTT
CDR3 protein: CASSELAGPFTDTQYF

V gene: TRBV7-8
J gene: TRBJ2-7
clone size: NA
D gene: NA
CDR3 DNA: TGTGCCAGCAGCTTAGAATTCCAGGGGACGGGAGAGCAGTACTTC
CDR3 protein: CASSLEFQGTGEQYF

V gene: TRBV5-1
J gene: TRBJ2-7
clone size: NA
D gene: NA
CDR3 DNA: TGCGCCAGCAGCTTGGCTGCATCGAGCTCCTACGAGCAGTACTTC
CDR3 protein: CASSLAASSSYEQYF

V gene: TRBV27
J gene: TRBJ2-3
clone size: NA
D gene: TRBD2
CDR3 DNA: TGTGCCAGCAGTTCAACCAATGGACTAGCGGGGCGCACAGATACGCAGTATTTT
CDR3 protein: CASSSTNGLAGRTDTQYF

V gene: TRBV5-1
J gene: TRBJ1-1
clone size: few
D gene: NA
CDR3 DNA: TGCGCCAGCAGCTTGGATACAGGGTTGGGTGAAGCTTTCTTT
CDR3 protein: CASSLDTGLGEAFF